These 26 T cell receptor beta chains were sequenced from one sample in a study of OX40 agonist ivuxolimab in advanced cancers. Clones were read by immunoSEQ multiplex PCR, and TCRdb kept only the in-frame ones, dropping some. The table records over 50,000 clones, 65% to 90% of them present only once. This specimen was CD4+ or CD8+ T cells sorted from blood, taken in a trial of the OX40 agonist ivuxolimab. The receptors were sampled from an adult with an advanced solid tumor such as melanoma, head and neck, liver or kidney cancer.

The chain couples TRBV28 to TRBJ1-5, with D hard to call. The germline V and J ends were trimmed by 7 bases and 8 bases, with 12 bases remaining between them. Germline values: CDR1 MDHEN, CDR2 SYDVKM. The CDR3 loop spans 12 amino acids. The CDR3 bases are TGTGCCAGCACGAGCTTGGGGAAGCCCCAGCATTTT. As protein: CASTSLGKPQHF.

The V and J genes are TRBV7-8 and TRBJ2-2; unclear D gene. The CDR3 loop spans 13 amino acids. V lost 1 base and J 4 bases, leaving 4 bases between the germline ends. Germline V gives CDR1 SGHVS, CDR2 FQNEAQ. CDR3 DNA sequence: TGTGCCAGCAGCTTAGACAGCACCGGGGAGCTGTTTTTT. Protein sequence: CASSLDSTGELFF.

The gene calls are TRBV5-1 and TRBJ2-1, with 10 positions matching TRBD1. The CDR3 spans 15 residues. Trimming took 0 bases from V and 6 from J; bases not matched to a gene: 3. Germline V gives CDR1 SGHRS, CDR2 YFSETQ. CDR3 nucleotide sequence: TGCGCCAGCAGCTTGGTTGGACAGGGGGTCAATGAGCAGTTCTTC. Translation gives CASSLVGQGVNEQFF.

The rearrangement links TRBV7-2 to TRBJ2-2; TRBD1 aligns across 9 bases. This CDR3 is 16 amino acids long. The germline V gene has CDR1 SGHTA and CDR2 FQGNSA. Losses at the gene ends were 4 bases for V and 1 base for J; bases not matched to a gene: 4. DNA for the CDR3: TGTGCCAGCAGCTCCCGGACAGGGGTGAACACCGGGGAGCTGTTTTTT. Its protein is CASSSRTGVNTGELFF.

The chain combines TRBV4-3 with TRBJ1-4; no definite D call. The CDR3 totals 14 residues. Germline loops: CDR1 LGHNA, CDR2 YSLEER. The ends were cut back, 1 base at V and 8 bases at J, with 11 bases in the middle. The CDR3 reads CASSQGLTREKLFF. Written as DNA, the CDR3 is TGCGCCAGCAGCCAAGGCCTCACAAGGGAAAAACTGTTTTTT.

This rearrangement joins TRBV7-2 to TRBJ1-4; a possible D gene is TRBD1 (5 bases). The CDR3 spans 15 residues. Trimming stripped 3 bases from V and 4 bases from J, with 12 bases between. The germline V gene encodes CDR1 SGHTA and CDR2 FQGNSA. The CDR3 here is CASSLGPRVNEKLFF. In DNA, the CDR3 is TGTGCCAGCAGCTTGGGACCAAGGGTTAATGAAAAACTGTTTTTT.

The chain joins TRBV7-9 to TRBJ2-1; TRBD2 agrees at 12 bases. The CDR3 has 15 amino acids. V lost 4 bases and J lost 5; bases outside the gene matches: 3. Germline V lookup: CDR1 SEHNR, CDR2 FQNEAQ (reference sequence). CDR3 sequence (DNA): TGTGCCAGCAGCTGGACTAGCGGGAACCACAATGAGCAGTTCTTC. Translated: CASSWTSGNHNEQFF.

The rearrangement links TRBV5-4 to TRBJ2-3; 7 bases map to TRBD2. CDR1 is SGHNT and CDR2 is YYREEE in the germline V gene (reference sequence). After removal of 0 bases from V and 2 bases from J, the junction contained 3 bases not matched to a gene. The CDR3 runs 15 residues. This chain's CDR3 is CASSLARGDTDTQYF. CDR3 nucleotides: TGTGCCAGCAGCTTGGCCCGGGGGGACACAGATACGCAGTATTTT. The complete variable domain, with remaining parts taken from reference TRBV5-4 and TRBJ2-3, reads ETGVTQSPTHLIKTRGQQVTLRCSSQSGHNTVSWYQQALGQGPQFIFQYYREEENGRGNFPPRFSGLQFPNYSSELNVNALELDDSALYLCASSLARGDTDTQYFGPGTRLTVL.

This chain connects TRBV4-3 to TRBJ2-7, with 13 bases fitting TRBD2. With V trimmed by 0 bases and J by 5 bases, 10 bases remained unmatched. The CDR3 covers 18 residues. Germline values: CDR1 LGHNA, CDR2 YSLEER. The CDR3 reads CASSQDWYGTSGNDEQYF. For the CDR3, the DNA is TGCGCCAGCAGCCAAGATTGGTACGGGACTAGCGGGAACGACGAGCAGTACTTC.

This CDR3 is CAWRWGSTSYTQYF. CDR3 nucleotides: TGTGCCTGGAGGTGGGGAAGCACGTCGTATACGCAGTATTTT. The chain employs TRBV30 and TRBJ2-3; no definite D call. CDR1 is GTSNPN, CDR2 SVGIG, per germline (reference sequence). The V gene lost 3 bases and the J gene lost 7 bases, with 17 bases spanning the gap. The CDR3 sequence is 14 residues long.

CDR3 region: CASSPAQETQYF. The CDR3 DNA follows: TGTGCCAGCTCACCTGCTCAAGAGACCCAGTACTTC. This rearrangement joins TRBV18 to TRBJ2-5; no reliable D call. Trimming cost V 3 bases and J 2 bases, with 4 bases left between them. CDR1 and CDR2 from the germline V gene are KGHSH and LQKENI. CDR3 length: 12 amino acids.

The CDR3 DNA reads TGTGCCTCCCGGAGGGGTCAGGGACAAGATACGCAGTATTTT. Amino acids: CASRRGQGQDTQYF. The chain links TRBV6-6 to TRBJ2-3; either TRBD1 or TRBD2 may fit D (6 bases each). Germline V lookup: CDR1 MNHNY, CDR2 SVGAGI (reference sequence). There are 14 residues in the CDR3. The V end lost 11 bases, the J end lost 5 bases, and 20 bases lay between the germline ends.

The chain joins TRBV30 to TRBJ2-7; TRBD1 agrees at 8 bases. V shed 4 bases, J shed 6 bases, and the junction held 8 bases outside the gene matches. The germline V gene encodes CDR1 GTSNPN and CDR2 SVGIG (reference sequence). The CDR3 sequence is 13 residues long. In DNA form, the CDR3 reads TGTGCCTGGAACCCGGGACAGGTGGGCGAGCAGTACTTC. Protein product: CAWNPGQVGEQYF.

The chain has TRBV5-4 and TRBJ2-5, with 7 bases that match TRBD1. The CDR3 is made up of 16 amino acids. The germline CDR1 and CDR2 sequences are SGHNT and YYREEE (reference sequence). J lost 1 base, V lost 4 bases, and 10 bases had no gene match. CDR3 sequence: CASSPRQGLVQETQYF. The CDR3 DNA reads TGTGCCAGCAGCCCTAGACAGGGTTTAGTCCAAGAGACCCAGTACTTC. The full variable domain, in which reference TRBV5-4 and TRBJ2-5 provide the parts outside the CDR3, is ETGVTQSPTHLIKTRGQQVTLRCSSQSGHNTVSWYQQALGQGPQFIFQYYREEENGRGNFPPRFSGLQFPNYSSELNVNALELDDSALYLCASSPRQGLVQETQYFGPGTRLLVL.

The chain links TRBV6-6 to TRBJ1-5; a possible D gene is TRBD1 (6 bases). CDR1 and CDR2 (germline): MNHNY, SVGAGI (reference sequence). This CDR3 is 16 amino acids long. The V gene lost 5 bases and the J gene lost 1 base, with 15 bases spanning the gap. The CDR3 region is CASSITTGSSNQPQHF. As DNA, the CDR3 is TGTGCCAGCAGTATTACAACAGGGTCCAGCAATCAGCCCCAGCATTTT.

V is TRBV5-4 and J is TRBJ1-2, with D perhaps matching TRBD1 (5 bases). Germline CDR1 and CDR2: SGHNT and YYREEE (reference sequence). The CDR3 is made up of 12 amino acids. V gave up 3 bases and J gave up 7 bases, with 10 bases separating them. CDR3 nucleotide sequence: TGTGCCAGCAGCTACTTGAGGGGTGGCTACACCTTC. Its translation: CASSYLRGGYTF.

This clone was counted a single time. The chain uses TRBV5-4 and TRBJ2-2; D gene unclear. Trimming took off 2 bases at V and 2 bases at J, with 10 bases between the two ends. The CDR3 is made up of 15 amino acids. CDR1 is SGHNT and CDR2 is YYREEE in the germline V gene (reference sequence). This CDR3 reads CASSFQNPNTGELFF. CDR3 in DNA: TGTGCCAGCAGCTTTCAGAATCCAAACACCGGGGAGCTGTTTTTT.

This clone has only one observation. This chain's CDR3 is CASSAQTYEQYF. Here the CDR3 DNA reads TGTGCCAGCAGCGCACAAACCTACGAGCAGTACTTC. The chain has TRBV11-2 and TRBJ2-7, with D hard to call. The germline V gene encodes CDR1 SGHAT and CDR2 FQNNGV. The CDR3 spans 12 residues. The V end was cut by 5 bases, the J end by 2 bases, with 7 bases between.

This chain uses TRBV19 with TRBJ1-1; D call uncertain. V shed 3 bases and J shed 1 base, with 9 bases lying between them. Germline V gives CDR1 LNHDA, CDR2 SQIVND (reference sequence). This CDR3 has 14 residues. CDR3 residues: CASSISVRNTEAFF. CDR3 in DNA: TGTGCCAGTAGTATTTCAGTTCGGAACACTGAAGCTTTCTTT.

The chain carries TRBV28 and TRBJ2-1; the match to TRBD1 covers 9 bases. Germline V gives CDR1 MDHEN, CDR2 SYDVKM. The V gene end was trimmed by 5 bases and the J gene end by 4 bases; junction bases not matched to a gene: 12. This CDR3 is built from 17 residues. The CDR3 coding sequence is TGTGCCAGCAGTCCCTCCGGCCGACAGGGGGATTACAATGAGCAGTTCTTC. Residues: CASSPSGRQGDYNEQFF.

The chain is built from TRBV28 and TRBJ1-1; 7 nucleotides match TRBD1. The CDR3 covers 16 residues. From germline, CDR1 is MDHEN and CDR2 SYDVKM. With V trimmed by 5 bases and J by 5 bases, 14 bases remained unmatched. CDR3 sequence reads: CASSTRQGKKSTEAFF. The CDR3 DNA is TGTGCCAGCAGTACTAGACAGGGTAAGAAGTCGACTGAAGCTTTCTTT.

V is TRBV5-1 and J is TRBJ2-5; 14 bases fit TRBD2. Germline CDR1 reads SGHRS; CDR2 reads YFSETQ. V shed 0 bases, J shed 2 bases, and the junction held 9 bases outside the gene matches. This CDR3 has 19 amino acids. CDR3 sequence reads: CASSLGEPGLAGVQETQYF. The CDR3 bases are TGCGCCAGCAGCTTGGGGGAGCCGGGACTAGCGGGGGTTCAAGAGACCCAGTACTTC. Using reference TRBV5-1 and TRBJ2-5 for the parts outside the CDR3, the full variable domain is KAGVTQTPRYLIKTRGQQVTLSCSPISGHRSVSWYQQTPGQGLQFLFEYFSETQRNKGNFPGRFSGRQFSNSRSEMNVSTLELGDSALYLCASSLGEPGLAGVQETQYFGPGTRLLVL.

The chain uses TRBV4-3 and TRBJ1-2; 9 nucleotides agree with TRBD1. V lost 0 bases and J lost 0; bases outside the gene matches: 11. This CDR3 has 19 residues. CDR1 and CDR2 from the germline V gene are LGHNA and YSLEER. In DNA, the CDR3 is TGCGCCAGCAGCCAAGATAAGGGGGGACAGGGCAGAGCTAACTATGGCTACACCTTC. It specifies CASSQDKGGQGRANYGYTF.

This clone was recorded once. This sequence joins TRBV29-1 and TRBJ1-2; D gene unclear. CDR3 size: 10 residues. Trimming took 4 bases from V and 4 from J, leaving 4 bases between them. Germline CDR1 SQVTM, CDR2 ANQGSEA. For the CDR3, the DNA is TGCAGCGTTGCCAGCTATGGCTACACCTTC. Protein: CSVASYGYTF. The full variable domain, in which reference TRBV29-1 and TRBJ1-2 provide the parts outside the CDR3, is SAVISQKPSRDICQRGTSLTIQCQVDSQVTMMFWYRQQPGQSLTLIATANQGSEATYESGFVIDKFPISRPNLTFSTLTVSNMSPEDSSIYLCSVASYGYTFGSGTRLTVV.

V gene TRBV9 combines with J gene TRBJ2-3; 9 positions agree with TRBD2. The CDR3 is made up of 16 amino acids. Germline V CDR1 and CDR2: SGDLS, YYNGEE. J gave up 3 bases and V 3 bases, and 8 bases lay outside the gene matches. In DNA form, the CDR3 reads TGTGCCAGCAGCGGCCAAGCGGGAGGAGGGACAGATACGCAGTATTTT. Its protein is CASSGQAGGGTDTQYF. Complete variable domain (other parts from reference TRBV9 and TRBJ2-3): DSGVTQTPKHLITATGQRVTLRCSPRSGDLSVYWYQQSLDQGLQFLIQYYNGEERAKGNILERFSAQQFPDLHSELNLSSLELGDSALYFCASSGQAGGGTDTQYFGPGTRLTVL.

The rearrangement links TRBV5-1 to TRBJ2-2; 8 nucleotides match TRBD1. Germline V gives CDR1 SGHRS, CDR2 YFSETQ. This CDR3 region has 14 residues. V trimming: 6 bases; J trimming: 3 bases; junction bases outside the gene matches: 4. DNA for the CDR3: TGCGCCAGCACGCCAGGGGGCCACACCGGGGAGCTGTTTTTT. It codes for CASTPGGHTGELFF.